Following are 18 T cell receptor beta chains from one sample sequenced in a study of T cell responses to AZD1222 COVID-19 vaccine (dated by TCRdb to about 2021). The receptor library was made with the immunoSEQ multiplex PCR assay. TCRdb stores this immuneACCESS table with in-frame sequences only. Part of the clones is absent; in the studies checked, under half of the shortfall reflects unresolved V genes, and no reason is known for the rest. The sample contains 110,000 to 150,000 clones, more than 85% of them found a single time. The ten top clones hold approximately 3.4% of the sample. Interpreted using the paper, the time point label stands for: baseline before first vaccination. The specimen comprised peripheral blood, sampled on day 0 of AZD1222 vaccination. These receptors came from an adult in good health.

V usage is TRBV7-2 and J usage is TRBJ2-2; D is ambiguous. Deletions cut 4 bases from V and 1 base from J, with 7 bases between. This CDR3 has 14 amino acids. The germline V gene has CDR1 SGHTA and CDR2 FQGNSA. The CDR3, as DNA: TGTGCCAGCAGCTCCCATTTGAACACCGGGGAGCTGTTTTTT. Its protein product is CASSSHLNTGELFF.

This clone was recorded once. The CDR3 DNA reads as TGTGCCAGCAGCGCTTTAGCGGGAGGGCCAGATACGCAGTATTTT. Translating gives CASSALAGGPDTQYF. The gene calls are TRBV7-3 and TRBJ2-3, with 11 nucleotides matching TRBD2. Germline V CDR1 and CDR2: SGHTA, FQGTGA. The J segment lost 4 bases and the V segment lost 5 bases, leaving 5 bases of the junction unmatched. This CDR3 spans 15 amino acids.

The rearrangement links TRBV30 to TRBJ2-6; D unresolved. In germline, CDR1 is GTSNPN, CDR2 SVGIG (reference sequence). CDR3 length: 11 amino acids. Trimming pared 8 bases from V and 5 bases from J, leaving 7 bases between. The CDR3 DNA reads as TGTGCCGTGGACCGGGCCAACGTCCTGACTTTC. Protein sequence: CAVDRANVLTF.

The chain recombines TRBV18 with TRBJ2-1; a possible D gene is TRBD2 (7 bases). The CDR3 is 16 amino acids. Germline CDR1 and CDR2: KGHSH and LQKENI. Trimming removed 4 bases at V and 2 bases at J, with 15 bases between. Here the CDR3 DNA reads TGTGCCAGCTCACAAGAGCGGGACAAGACCTACAATGAGCAGTTCTTC. It yields the protein CASSQERDKTYNEQFF.

This clone showed up just once. The chain links TRBV4-1 to TRBJ1-2; D gene uncertain. Trimming stripped 1 base from V and 2 bases from J, with 11 bases between. Germline CDR1 MGHRA, CDR2 YSYEKL. The CDR3 is 15 amino acids. CDR3: CASSQVDWANYGYTF. CDR3 bases: TGCGCCAGCAGCCAAGTGGATTGGGCCAACTATGGCTACACCTTC.

This clone was counted a single time. The chain has TRBV7-9 and TRBJ1-5, with D possibly being TRBD1 (6 bases). The CDR3 is 12 amino acids. V was clipped by 5 bases and J by 9 bases, with 11 bases between them. The V gene's germline CDR1 is SEHNR and CDR2 FQNEAQ (reference sequence). This CDR3 reads CASSPTRGPQHF. The CDR3 DNA reads as TGTGCCAGCAGCCCAACCAGGGGGCCCCAGCATTTT.

This chain connects TRBV5-4 to TRBJ2-7; D perhaps matches TRBD1 (6 bases). The germline V gene has CDR1 SGHNT and CDR2 YYREEE (reference sequence). V lost 4 bases, J lost 2 bases, and 16 bases lay in between. The length of the CDR3 is 15 residues. As DNA, the CDR3 is TGTGCCAGCAGCCCGGACAGTTGGGGGCCCTACGAGCAGTACTTC. It encodes CASSPDSWGPYEQYF.

The J gene is TRBJ2-3, the V gene TRBV6-7; 10 bases agree with TRBD2. TRBV6-7 is known as an ORF, though its function is uncertain. The length of the CDR3 is 18 residues. V lost 7 bases and J lost 0; bases outside the gene matches: 13. For the CDR3, the DNA is TGTGCCAGCACCCTTCTAGCGGGAGTTACAACTAGCACAGATACGCAGTATTTT. It encodes CASTLLAGVTTSTDTQYF.

This clone appeared a few times. The V gene is TRBV20-1, the J gene TRBJ2-1; D is uncertain. Per germline, CDR1 DFQATT and CDR2 SNEGSKA (reference sequence). CDR3 length: 13 residues. Trimming shortened V by 3 bases and J by 8 bases, and 14 bases separated the two germline ends. DNA of the CDR3: TGCAGTGCTAGTAAGGGCCGGGTCGATGAGCAGTTCTTC. As protein: CSASKGRVDEQFF.

V gene TRBV5-1 combines with J gene TRBJ1-2; 8 bases line up with TRBD1. The germline V gene has CDR1 SGHRS and CDR2 YFSETQ. The CDR3 extends over 14 amino acids. The J segment lost 3 bases and the V segment lost 0 bases, leaving 1 base of the junction unmatched. CDR3 protein: CASSLEQGDYGYTF. The CDR3 coding sequence is TGCGCCAGCAGCTTGGAACAGGGGGACTATGGCTACACCTTC.

In the case of this clone: The same CDR3 is also encoded by other DNA sequences in this sample. This sequence joins TRBV28 and TRBJ2-1; no clear D gene. Germline loops: CDR1 MDHEN, CDR2 SYDVKM. The CDR3 is made up of 10 amino acids. V shed 6 bases and J shed 3 bases, with 0 bases lying between them. The CDR3 is CASSYNEQFF. CDR3 coding DNA: TGTGCCAGCAGCTACAATGAGCAGTTCTTC.

This clone was observed once. This rearrangement joins TRBV2 to TRBJ2-1; D call uncertain. Looked up from germline, CDR1 is SNHLY and CDR2 is FYNNEI. Trimming cost V 6 bases and J 7 bases, with 10 bases left between them. The CDR3 runs to 12 residues. The CDR3 region is CASSPMGNEQFF. The CDR3 nucleotides are TGTGCCAGCAGCCCCATGGGAAATGAGCAGTTCTTC.

The rearrangement links TRBV13 to TRBJ2-1, with D unresolved. Germline V CDR1 and CDR2: PRHDT, FYEKMQ (reference sequence). Trimming pared 0 bases from V and 7 bases from J, leaving 10 bases between. The CDR3 extends over 14 amino acids. CDR3 loop: CASSLGLGKNEQFF. DNA for the CDR3: TGTGCCAGCAGCTTAGGCCTGGGCAAGAATGAGCAGTTCTTC.

This chain uses TRBV18 with TRBJ2-1, with 8 bases fitting TRBD2. J was trimmed by 0 bases and V by 6 bases; bases with no gene match: 1. In germline, CDR1 is KGHSH, CDR2 LQKENI. The CDR3 spans 14 residues. The CDR3, as DNA: TGTGCCAGCTCCCTAGCGGGCTCCTACAATGAGCAGTTCTTC. Encoded protein: CASSLAGSYNEQFF.

To note about this clone: At one of its ends the junction is not consistent with the germline gene, which may arise from a read error. The chain has TRBV6-2 or TRBV6-3 and TRBJ1-1; D gene unclear. The V gene's germline CDR1 is MNHEY and CDR2 SVGEGT. This CDR3 region has 14 residues. The CDR3 bases are TGTGCCAGCAGCCCACCATCGACCAATAGGGAGAAGGTCTTT. Protein product: CASSPPSTNREKVF.

This clone was found once. The rearrangement uses TRBV19 and TRBJ1-2; the D is unclear. Germline CDR1 LNHDA, CDR2 SQIVND (reference sequence). This CDR3 region has 12 residues. Between the trimmed V and J ends, which lost 6 bases and 8 bases, there was a span of 13 bases. The CDR3 DNA is TGTGCCAGTAGACGGCAGGCGGAAGGCTACACCTTC. Its protein is CASRRQAEGYTF.

The V and J genes are TRBV29-1 and TRBJ1-5; D is unresolved. Trimming left V 0 bases short and J 4 bases short, with 7 bases between. The CDR3 totals 13 residues. The germline V gene encodes CDR1 SQVTM and CDR2 ANQGSEA. CDR3 loop: CSVEEALNQPQHF. CDR3 sequence (DNA): TGCAGCGTTGAAGAGGCACTAAATCAGCCCCAGCATTTT. Together with reference TRBV29-1 and TRBJ1-5, the CDR3 gives the full variable domain: SAVISQKPSRDICQRGTSLTIQCQVDSQVTMMFWYRQQPGQSLTLIATANQGSEATYESGFVIDKFPISRPNLTFSTLTVSNMSPEDSSIYLCSVEEALNQPQHFGDGTRLSIL.

J is TRBJ1-5 and V is TRBV28; D not certain. The V and J ends lost 7 bases and 6 bases respectively, with 13 bases between them. The CDR3 loop spans 13 amino acids. Per germline, CDR1 MDHEN and CDR2 SYDVKM. CDR3 DNA: TGTGCCAGCAAACCCGGGAGTCGTCAGCCCCAGCATTTT. This codes for CASKPGSRQPQHF.